This T cell receptor (beta chain) is drawn from a study of cytomegalovirus exposure and HLA in healthy donors. Study-level results: Overall, roughly 160 TCR beta chains were annotated as cytomegalovirus-associated. A cluster of highly shared sequence variants was likely a sequencing artifact. Earlier findings revealed that most TCR beta V segments proved productive either about 87% or about 30% of the time.

As regards this clone: Its target is unknown.

The PCR used 60 Vbeta and 13 Jbeta primers. Per the study methods: Tens of millions of unique TCR beta chains, 8.5 million to 14 million shared, were counted in a later analysis. Sequencing was performed with immunoSEQ multiplex PCR; in TCRdb, only in-frame clones are kept and a portion is missing. V and J calls and clone size are copied from that table; D and trimming were computed from the DNA. The sample includes a few hundred thousand clones, approximately 80% seen only once; the top ten take around 15%. The CDR3 covers 15 residues. The germline gives CDR1 SQVTM, CDR2 ANQGSEA. Germline trimming cut 7 bases from V and 7 bases from J; bases unmatched to any gene: 15.

The sequence was obtained from a man between 35 and 55 years old in good health and CMV-seronegative. The chain has TRBV29-1 and TRBJ2-1; 8 bases align to TRBD2. The material sequenced was PBMCs. The CDR3 spells CSGVETGGMQNEQFF. The DNA for the CDR3 is TGCAGCGGGGTTGAGACGGGAGGGATGCAAAATGAGCAGTTCTTC.